The rows below give T cell receptor beta chains drawn from one sample of a study of CD8 T cells in ankylosing spondylitis. One entry per CDR3 protein results from TCRdb running MiXCR on the 5' RACE reads. The sample lists 150,000 to 200,000 distinct CDR3 sequences; around 13% were seen once. Sequences were obtained from blood, either unsorted or a sorted T cell fraction (not recorded which). The receptors were sampled from a female donor with ankylosing spondylitis or in good health (not recorded which). Each CDR3 is given with its conserved first and last residue. A D gene is named only where the DNA matches it firmly. Clone size appears in some rows only: once, few, many, or a class for an expanded clone.

clone_size	v_call	d_call	j_call	cdr3_nt	cdr3_aa
-	TRBV7-9	-	TRBJ2-2	TGTGCCAGCAGCTTAGTACGGCCCGGGGAGCTGTTTTTT	CASSLVRPGELFF
many	TRBV6-2/TRBV6-3	-	TRBJ1-5	TGTGCCAGCAGTTACTCATGGCAGCCCCAGCATTTT	CASSYSWQPQHF
many	TRBV10-3	-	TRBJ1-3	TGTGCCATCAGTGAGTCGACAGGCGGAAACACCATATATTTT	CAISESTGGNTIYF
many	TRBV28	-	TRBJ2-7	TGTGCCAGCTATGACGCCGGGACCAGCTCCTACGAGCAGTACTTC	CASYDAGTSSYEQYF
many	TRBV28	-	TRBJ1-1	TGTGCCAGCAGCCCCTGGGTAACGAACACTGAAGCTTTCTTT	CASSPWVTNTEAFF
few	TRBV18	TRBD1	TRBJ2-3	TGTGCCAGCTCACCACGAGCGACAGGGTTGGGCACAGATACGCAGTATTTT	CASSPRATGLGTDTQYF
-	TRBV19	TRBD1	TRBJ1-5	TGTGCCAGTAGTACAGCGGCCAGGGGGGGACAGCCCCAGCATTTT	CASSTAARGGQPQHF
-	TRBV15	TRBD2	TRBJ2-1	TGTGCCACCAGCCTAGCGGGACCAAATGAGCAGTTCTTC	CATSLAGPNEQFF
few	TRBV9	TRBD2	TRBJ2-3	TGTGCCAGCAGCGAGGATAGCGGGAACACAGATACGCAGTATTTT	CASSEDSGNTDTQYF
-	TRBV5-5	TRBD2	TRBJ2-5	TGTGCCAGCAGCCGGGGGGGGCCGGAGACCCAGTACTTC	CASSRGGPETQYF
-	TRBV7-2	TRBD2	TRBJ2-5	TGTGCCAGCAGCTTAGCAGCACTAGCGGGACAAGAGACCCAGTACTTC	CASSLAALAGQETQYF
many	TRBV11-1	-	TRBJ2-4	TGTGCCAGCAGCGACTCGGGGCACGGAAACATTCAGTACTTC	CASSDSGHGNIQYF
-	TRBV3-1	-	TRBJ2-1	TGTGCCAGCAGCCAAGATCCCGGGACGCCAAATGAGCAGTTCTTC	CASSQDPGTPNEQFF
many	TRBV10-3	TRBD1	TRBJ2-3	TGTGCCATCAGTACGCTACAGGGGGCCACGACAGATACGCAGTATTTT	CAISTLQGATTDTQYF
many	TRBV12-3/TRBV12-4	-	TRBJ2-1	TGTGCCAGCAGCCTCGGGGGCTCCTACAATGAGCAGTTCTTC	CASSLGGSYNEQFF
many	TRBV28	-	TRBJ1-1	TGTGCCAGCAGTTTATACGTCAGTGCGGAGGGTGAAGCTTTCTTT	CASSLYVSAEGEAFF
-	TRBV6-2/TRBV6-3	TRBD2	TRBJ2-4	TGTGCCAGCAGTTACTCGAGGGCGGGAGCGCTAGCCAAAAACATTCAGTACTTC	CASSYSRAGALAKNIQYF
many	TRBV29-1	-	TRBJ2-2	TGCAGCGTTGATCTGGAACCGAACACCGGGGAGCTGTTTTTT	CSVDLEPNTGELFF
many	TRBV29-1	-	TRBJ1-3	TGCAGCGTTGGGCAGTCCTCTGGAAACACCATATATTTT	CSVGQSSGNTIYF
-	TRBV19	TRBD2	TRBJ2-1	TGTGCCAGTAGTATAATAGCGGGAGGGCCTTACAATGAGCAGTTCTTC	CASSIIAGGPYNEQFF
-	TRBV12-3/TRBV12-4	-	TRBJ2-5	TGTGCCAGCAGAAACCGTCTGGGTCGGCACCAAGAGACCCAGTACTTC	CASRNRLGRHQETQYF
few	TRBV27	TRBD2	TRBJ2-7	TGTGCCAGCAGTTTGGGCGGGGGTGCGTACGAGCAGTACTTC	CASSLGGGAYEQYF
many	TRBV29-1	-	TRBJ1-2	TGCAGCGTTGAGCGAGACGGTGGCTACACCTTC	CSVERDGGYTF
many	TRBV10-3	-	TRBJ1-5	TGTGCCATCAGTTTAGATCAGGGCAATCAGCCCCAGCATTTT	CAISLDQGNQPQHF
many	TRBV20-1	-	TRBJ2-7	TGCAGTGCTAGCGACTCGATCGAGCAGTACTTC	CSASDSIEQYF
many	TRBV12-3/TRBV12-4	-	TRBJ1-5	TGTGCCAGCAGTCTACAGGGTAGAGGGGATCAGCCCCAGCATTTT	CASSLQGRGDQPQHF
many	TRBV7-2	TRBD2	TRBJ2-7	TGTGCCAGCAGCCGAGTTGCCTCCGGGACTAGCGAGTCCGAGCAGTACTTC	CASSRVASGTSESEQYF
-	TRBV7-2	-	TRBJ1-5	TGTGCCAGCAGCTCCGGACGGAACAATCAGCCCCAGCATTTT	CASSSGRNNQPQHF
few	TRBV6-1	-	TRBJ2-7	TGTGCCAGCAGCGAACCGGGGGCAACCTACGAGCAGTACTTC	CASSEPGATYEQYF
many	TRBV20-1	-	TRBJ2-7	TGCAGTGCGAGGGGGGGGGCGGGAAAGGCCCACGAGCAGTACTTC	CSARGGAGKAHEQYF
few	TRBV5-1	TRBD2	TRBJ2-3	TGCGCCAGCAGCGCCGCGGGAGGTCCAGATACGCAGTATTTT	CASSAAGGPDTQYF
-	TRBV5-1	-	TRBJ2-2	TGCGCCAGCAGCTTACTGGGGAGGGGGCAAGAGATCACCGGGGAGCTGTTTTTT	CASSLLGRGQEITGELFF
many	TRBV5-1	-	TRBJ1-2	TGCGCCAGCAGACCCGGGGGAGTCGACTATGGCTACACCTTC	CASRPGGVDYGYTF
-	TRBV27	TRBD2	TRBJ2-2	TGTGCCAGCAGCAGACTAGCGGGTCTGAACACCGGGGAGCTGTTTTTT	CASSRLAGLNTGELFF
-	TRBV5-1	TRBD2	TRBJ2-1	TGCGCCAGCAGCTCCTCTAGCGGAATTTACAATGAGCAGTTCTTC	CASSSSSGIYNEQFF
many	TRBV29-1	-	TRBJ2-5	TGCAGCGTTGGAGGGAGGCTCCACCAAGAGACCCAGTACTTC	CSVGGRLHQETQYF
few	TRBV7-8	-	TRBJ2-3	TGTGCCAGCAGCTTACAGAGAGAGTCAGATACGCAGTATTTT	CASSLQRESDTQYF
many	TRBV4-2	-	TRBJ2-3	TGTGCCAGCAGTAGGGAGGATATAGATACGCAGTATTTT	CASSREDIDTQYF
many	TRBV12-3/TRBV12-4	-	TRBJ1-2	TGTGCCAGCAGAACCCAGGGGTCGTATGGCTACACCTTC	CASRTQGSYGYTF
-	TRBV7-2	-	TRBJ1-2	TGTGCCAGCAGCCCCACGTCGGTCCCGCTAGACTATGGCTACACCTTC	CASSPTSVPLDYGYTF
many	TRBV6-1	TRBD2	TRBJ2-1	TGTGCCAGCAGTGCCGAGACTAGCGGGGTTCGTGAGCAGTTCTTC	CASSAETSGVREQFF
many	TRBV20-1	-	TRBJ2-3	TGCAGTGCTAGCATTCTGAGGGCCGCTAGCACAGATACGCAGTATTTT	CSASILRAASTDTQYF
few	TRBV12-3/TRBV12-4	-	TRBJ2-2	TGTGCCAGCAGTTTCGCAGGGGCCGGGGAGCTGTTTTTT	CASSFAGAGELFF
many	TRBV4-3	TRBD2	TRBJ2-1	TGCGCCAGCAGCCAACAGCGGGAGCTCAGCAATGAGCAGTTCTTC	CASSQQRELSNEQFF
many	TRBV5-1	TRBD1	TRBJ2-5	TGCGCCAGCAGCTCCGGGACAGGGGCACGCCCGACCCAGTACTTC	CASSSGTGARPTQYF
-	TRBV5-1	TRBD2	TRBJ2-7	TGCGCCAGCAGCTTGAGGGAGGGAGAAGGCTACGAGCAGTACTTC	CASSLREGEGYEQYF
-	TRBV7-2	-	TRBJ2-7	TGTGCCAGCAGCTCAACCTCACAGGGATTAGGGACCAACTTC	CASSSTSQGLGTNF